A single T cell receptor (beta chain) is shown here with its context. What it binds is unknown. The CDR3 totals 14 residues. Trimming took off 5 bases at V and 5 bases at J, with 16 bases between the two ends. Germline CDR1 and CDR2: DFQATT and SNEGSKA (reference sequence). This sample is drawn from a study of T-cell memory formation after mild COVID-19. Study in general: The two donors had largely donor-specific TCR clusters. Study conclusions and caveats: Among CD4+ contracting clones, most were CM and EM, and CD8+ ones EMRA.

TCRdb redid the calling of the 5' RACE reads with MiXCR, one entry per CDR3 protein. The data show some 300,000 distinct CDR3 sequences, with roughly a fifth seen just once and around a fifth held by the top ten. The sequence was obtained from a man aged 18 to 29 who had mild COVID-19 (a few samples of this study predate the infection). Cell type and time point are not known. The gene calls are TRBV20-1 and TRBJ2-4, with D perhaps matching TRBD1 or TRBD2 (5 bases each). The specimen was PBMCs or a T cell subset sorted from them (not recorded which). CDR3 DNA: TGCAGTGCTCGGCCCGCCGGGGACCAAAACATTCAGTACTTC. As protein: CSARPAGDQNIQYF.